These T cell receptor beta chains were read from a single sample in a study of blood T cells in healthy people across ages. MiXCR, applied by TCRdb to the 5' RACE reads, yields one record per CDR3 protein. This table holds around 1,000,000 distinct CDR3 sequences, about 25% found once. These data also formed part of another study, on T cells of mothers and their children.

Sequencing was done on a sample of blood. All receptors come from a girl aged 2-10 years in good health. The CDR3 runs from the conserved cysteine through the conserved F or W. D genes are given only for firm matches. Some rows mark clone size as missing; the rest say once, few, many or name a class of expanded clone.

>14|TRBV6-2/TRBV6-3|TRBJ2-3|NA|NA
TGTGCCAGCACTAGCCACTTAATTCCAGATACGCAGTATTTT
CASTSHLIPDTQYF
>16|TRBV20-1|TRBJ2-2|NA|NA
TGCAGTGCTAGAGATTTCTCAACAGGGATTACCGGGGAGCTGTTTTTT
CSARDFSTGITGELFF
>14|TRBV21-1|TRBJ2-5|NA|NA
TGTGCCAGCAGCTTGAAGGGGGCTGCAGAGACCCAGTACTTC
CASSLKGAAETQYF
>12|TRBV6-6|TRBJ1-2|NA|NA
TGTGCCAGCAGTCCAGCTAACTATGGCTGCACCTTC
CASSPANYGCTF
>11|TRBV6-1|TRBJ2-4|NA|NA
TGTGCCAGCACCCGGGGACCTCAAATTTACTTC
CASTRGPQIYF
>17|TRBV28|TRBJ2-7|NA|TRBD1
TGTGCCAGCAGACCTATAATGGGACAGGGTCCGGTCAACGAGCAGTACTTC
CASRPIMGQGPVNEQYF
>15|TRBV6-5|TRBJ1-3|NA|TRBD1
TGTGCCAGCAGTGGGACAGACCTCTCTGGAAACACCATATATTTT
CASSGTDLSGNTIYF
>11|TRBV15|TRBJ2-5|NA|NA
TGTGCCACCAAGCAGACAGATAGGCTGTTCTTC
CATKQTDRLFF
>15|TRBV27|TRBJ2-1|NA|NA
TGTGCCAGCAGTCCCCCTCAACTAGGTTACAATGAGCAGTTCTTC
CASSPPQLGYNEQFF
>13|TRBV29-1|TRBJ2-3|NA|TRBD1
TGCAGCGTTGGACAGGGTTCCGCAGATACGCAGTATTTT
CSVGQGSADTQYF
>16|TRBV7-2|TRBJ2-7|NA|TRBD1
TGTGCCAGCAGCCCAACCGGGACAGGGGCATTCCACGAGCAGTACTTC
CASSPTGTGAFHEQYF
>20|TRBV3-1|TRBJ2-1|NA|TRBD2
TGTGCCAGCAGCTCTACCACCGGGACTAGCGGGAGGGCCCTCTACAATGAGCAGTTCTTC
CASSSTTGTSGRALYNEQFF
>16|TRBV20-1|TRBJ2-1|NA|TRBD2
TGCAGTGCTAGCTCTAGCGGGGCCACCTCCTACAATGAGCAGTTCTTC
CSASSSGATSYNEQFF
>15|TRBV5-1|TRBJ2-1|few|NA
TGCGCCAGCAGCTTGAACCCAGCCGCGAACAATGAGCAGTTCTTC
CASSLNPAANNEQFF
>13|TRBV2|TRBJ2-1|few|TRBD2
TGTGCCGTCCGACTAGCGGGGGGGGGTGAGCAGTTCTTC
CAVRLAGGGEQFF
>11|TRBV2|TRBJ2-1|NA|NA
TGTGCCAGCAGTGCAAAAGGCGAGCAGTTCTTC
CASSAKGEQFF
>11|TRBV29-1|TRBJ2-7|few|NA
TGCAGCGTTTGGACGGGCTACGAGCAGTACTTC
CSVWTGYEQYF
>13|TRBV6-6|TRBJ2-5|few|TRBD1
TGTGCCAGCATTTCGACAGGGGAAGAGACCCGGTACTTC
CASISTGEETRYF
>14|TRBV3-1|TRBJ2-6|few|NA
TGTGCCAGCAGCCCCGAAAATGGGGCCAACGTCCTGACTTTC
CASSPENGANVLTF
>16|TRBV28|TRBJ2-7|few|NA
TGTGCCAGCAGTCCCAACCCAGGGGTGCCAACCTACGAGCAGTACTTC
CASSPNPGVPTYEQYF
>15|TRBV2|TRBJ2-1|NA|TRBD1
TGTGCCAGCAGATTTGTTGAGACAGGGGGTGATGAGCAGTTCTTC
CASRFVETGGDEQFF
>17|TRBV7-2|TRBJ2-1|few|TRBD2
TGTGCCAGCAGCCCCCCGGGACTAGCGGGGGGGCTGGATGAGCAGTTCTTC
CASSPPGLAGGLDEQFF
>16|TRBV9|TRBJ2-5|few|TRBD2
TGTGCCAGCAGCGTAGACCCAAGCGGGGGGAGAGAGACCCAGTACTTC
CASSVDPSGGRETQYF
>19|TRBV28|TRBJ2-3|NA|TRBD1
TGTGCCAGCAGTTTATCTGTGGTAGGGACAGGAGGACTCACAGATACGCAGTATTTT
CASSLSVVGTGGLTDTQYF
>16|TRBV6-5|TRBJ2-5|few|NA
TGTGCCAGCAGTTACATGGCAGGGTTGGATCTAGAGACCCAGTACTTC
CASSYMAGLDLETQYF
>14|TRBV3-1|TRBJ2-7|few|NA
TGTGCCAGCAGCCAACGTCCGGATGCCTACGAGCAGTACTTC
CASSQRPDAYEQYF
>14|TRBV20-1|TRBJ2-2|NA|NA
TGCAGTGCTAGAGCGCAGGGGAACACCGGGGAGCTGTTTTTT
CSARAQGNTGELFF
>15|TRBV4-2|TRBJ1-5|few|NA
TGTGCCAGCAGTCAAGGAGCTAATAGCAATCAGCCCCAGCATTTT
CASSQGANSNQPQHF
>17|TRBV19|TRBJ1-5|once|NA
TGTGCCAGTAGTCCCGGGACATGGGAATATAGCAATCAGCCCCAGCATTTT
CASSPGTWEYSNQPQHF
>15|TRBV7-3|TRBJ2-3|NA|NA
TGTGCCAGCAGCTTAACTCTGGGGAGCACAGATACGCAGTATTTT
CASSLTLGSTDTQYF
>16|TRBV9|TRBJ2-3|few|NA
TGTGCCAGCAGCTTACCGTTCCGGGACAGCACAGATACGCAGTATTTT
CASSLPFRDSTDTQYF
>17|TRBV6-5|TRBJ1-1|NA|NA
TGTGCCAGCAGTTTTTTAGGGTTCTCCCAAGGGGGGACTGAAGCTTTCTTT
CASSFLGFSQGGTEAFF
>15|TRBV12-3/TRBV12-4|TRBJ2-3|NA|NA
TGTGCCAGCAGTTTTGAAGGGACTCCGGGTCAGCCCCAGTATTTT
CASSFEGTPGQPQYF
>13|TRBV6-6|TRBJ1-2|NA|NA
TGTGCCAGCAGTTTCGTCTGGGCGACTGGCTACACCTTC
CASSFVWATGYTF
>14|TRBV3-1|TRBJ1-5|NA|NA
TGTGCCAGCAGCCAAGAAGGAGTCAATCAGCCCCAGCATTTT
CASSQEGVNQPQHF
>15|TRBV6-4|TRBJ2-1|few|NA
TGTGCCAGCAGTGACGACGGTACTCCCTACAATGAGCAGTTCTTC
CASSDDGTPYNEQFF
>11|TRBV2|TRBJ1-2|NA|NA
TGTGCCAGCAGTGATGGGGGTGGCTACACCTTC
CASSDGGGYTF
>16|TRBV9|TRBJ1-4|NA|TRBD1
TGTGCCAGCAGCACCTCGGCGACAGGGGTAGATGAAAAACTGTTTTTT
CASSTSATGVDEKLFF
>12|TRBV20-1|TRBJ2-5|NA|NA
TGCAGTGCCGCGGTGGGGGAAGAGACCCAGTACTTC
CSAAVGEETQYF
>12|TRBV7-8|TRBJ2-1|NA|NA
TGTGCCAGCAGCTTATGGGAGGCTGAGCAGTTCTTC
CASSLWEAEQFF
>15|TRBV4-3|TRBJ2-7|NA|NA
TGCGCCAGCAGCCCATCGGGGACACCGTCCTACGAGCAGTACTTC
CASSPSGTPSYEQYF
>15|TRBV12-5|TRBJ2-5|few|NA
TGTGCTAGTGGCCCCGATCTGGGATTAGCTCCGTTACTGTTCTTC
CASGPDLGLAPLLFF
>15|TRBV7-2|TRBJ2-3|few|NA
TGTGCCAGCAGACCAACTAGTGGAGTAGCAGATACGCAGTATTTT
CASRPTSGVADTQYF
>14|TRBV9|TRBJ2-1|NA|TRBD2
TGTGCCAGCAGCGTAGATAGCGGGGTGGGAGAGCAGTTCTTC
CASSVDSGVGEQFF
>16|TRBV7-9|TRBJ1-2|NA|NA
TGTGCCAGCCTTCCACCTAACTTTGGGGCTAACTATGGCTACACCTTC
CASLPPNFGANYGYTF
>15|TRBV4-1|TRBJ2-7|few|NA
TGCGCCAGCAGCCAACCAGGCAAAGGGACCTACGAGCAGTACTTC
CASSQPGKGTYEQYF
>15|TRBV23-1|TRBJ2-7|NA|NA
TGCGCCACCAACCCACGATCGCGGGATCCATACGAGCAGTACTTC
CATNPRSRDPYEQYF
>15|TRBV18|TRBJ2-1|NA|TRBD2
TGTGCCAGCTCACCCCAGCTAGCGGAGAACAATGAGCAGTTCTTC
CASSPQLAENNEQFF
>12|TRBV7-2|TRBJ1-2|few|TRBD1
TGTGCCAGCAGCACAACGACAGGGGGCTACACCTTC
CASSTTTGGYTF